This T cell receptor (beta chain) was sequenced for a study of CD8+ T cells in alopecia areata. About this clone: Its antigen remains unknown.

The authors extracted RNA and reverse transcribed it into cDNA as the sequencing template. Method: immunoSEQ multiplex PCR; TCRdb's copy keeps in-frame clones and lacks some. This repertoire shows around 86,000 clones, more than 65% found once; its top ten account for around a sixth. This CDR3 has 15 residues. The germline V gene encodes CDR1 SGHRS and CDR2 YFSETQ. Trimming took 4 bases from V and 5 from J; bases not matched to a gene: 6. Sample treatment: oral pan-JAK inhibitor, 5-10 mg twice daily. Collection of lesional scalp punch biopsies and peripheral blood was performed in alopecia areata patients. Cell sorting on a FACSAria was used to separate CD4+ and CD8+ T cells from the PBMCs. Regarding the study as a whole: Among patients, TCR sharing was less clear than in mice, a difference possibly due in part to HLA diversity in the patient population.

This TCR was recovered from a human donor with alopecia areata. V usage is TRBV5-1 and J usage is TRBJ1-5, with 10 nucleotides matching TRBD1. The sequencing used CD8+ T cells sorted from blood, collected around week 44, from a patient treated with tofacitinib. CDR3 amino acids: CASSPGQGIYQPQHF. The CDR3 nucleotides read TGCGCCAGCAGCCCGGGACAGGGGATATATCAGCCCCAGCATTTT.